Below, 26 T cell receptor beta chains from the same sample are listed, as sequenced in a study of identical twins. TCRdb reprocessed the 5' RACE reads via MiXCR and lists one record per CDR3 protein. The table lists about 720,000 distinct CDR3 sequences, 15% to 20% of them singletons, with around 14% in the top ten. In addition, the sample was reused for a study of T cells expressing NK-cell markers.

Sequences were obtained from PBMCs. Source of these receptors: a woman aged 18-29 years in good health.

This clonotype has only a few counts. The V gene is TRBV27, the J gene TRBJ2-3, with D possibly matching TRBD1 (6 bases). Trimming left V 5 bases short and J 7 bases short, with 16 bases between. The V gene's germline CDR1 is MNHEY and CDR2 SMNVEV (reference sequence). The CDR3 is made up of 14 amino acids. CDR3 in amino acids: CASSPSGHHYTQYF. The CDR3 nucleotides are TGTGCCAGCAGTCCCTCGGGACACCATTATACGCAGTATTTT.

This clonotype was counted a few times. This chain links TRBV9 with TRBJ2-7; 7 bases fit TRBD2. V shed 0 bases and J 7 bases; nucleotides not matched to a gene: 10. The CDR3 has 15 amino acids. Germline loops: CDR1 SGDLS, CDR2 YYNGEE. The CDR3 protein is CASSVDGGGSWEQYF. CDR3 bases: TGTGCCAGCAGCGTAGATGGCGGGGGAAGTTGGGAGCAGTACTTC.

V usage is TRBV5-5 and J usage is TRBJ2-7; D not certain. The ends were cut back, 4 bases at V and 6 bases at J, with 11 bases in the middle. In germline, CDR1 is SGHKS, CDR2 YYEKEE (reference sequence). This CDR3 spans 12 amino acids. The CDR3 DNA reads TGTGCCAGCAGCAAAGTTAGTTTCGAGCAGTACTTC. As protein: CASSKVSFEQYF.

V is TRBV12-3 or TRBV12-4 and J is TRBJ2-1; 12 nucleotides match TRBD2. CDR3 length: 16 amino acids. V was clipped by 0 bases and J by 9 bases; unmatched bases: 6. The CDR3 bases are TGTGCCAGCAGTTTAGCGCTAGCGGGGGGGCTGGTTGAGCAGTTCTTC. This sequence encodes CASSLALAGGLVEQFF.

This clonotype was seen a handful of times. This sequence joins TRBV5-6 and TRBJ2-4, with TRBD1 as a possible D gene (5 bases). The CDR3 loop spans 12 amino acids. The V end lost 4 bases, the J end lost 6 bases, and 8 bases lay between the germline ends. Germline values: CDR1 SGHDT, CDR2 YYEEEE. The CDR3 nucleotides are TGTGCCAGCAGCCAAACAGGAAACATTCAGTACTTC. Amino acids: CASSQTGNIQYF.

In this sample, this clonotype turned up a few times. The CDR3 region is CASGALDMRAFF. Written as DNA, the CDR3 is TGTGCTAGTGGTGCTTTGGACATGCGGGCTTTCTTT. This chain links TRBV12-5 with TRBJ1-1; tentatively, D is TRBD1 (5 bases). The CDR3 extends over 12 amino acids. The V gene's germline CDR1 is LGHNT and CDR2 FRNRAP. Trimming removed 5 bases at V and 11 bases at J, with 15 bases between.

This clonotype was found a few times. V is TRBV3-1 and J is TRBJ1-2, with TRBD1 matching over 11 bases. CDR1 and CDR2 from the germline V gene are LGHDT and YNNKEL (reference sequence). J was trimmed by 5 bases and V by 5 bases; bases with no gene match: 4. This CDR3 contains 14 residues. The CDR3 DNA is TGTGCCAGCAGCGCCGGGACAGGGGGTTATGGCTACACCTTC. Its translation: CASSAGTGGYGYTF.

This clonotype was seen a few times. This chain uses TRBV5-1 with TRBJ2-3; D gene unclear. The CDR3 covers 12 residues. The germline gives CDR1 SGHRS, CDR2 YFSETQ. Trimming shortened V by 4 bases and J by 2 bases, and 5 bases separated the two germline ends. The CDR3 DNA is TGCGCCAGCAGCGGGAACACAGATACGCAGTATTTT. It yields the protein CASSGNTDTQYF.

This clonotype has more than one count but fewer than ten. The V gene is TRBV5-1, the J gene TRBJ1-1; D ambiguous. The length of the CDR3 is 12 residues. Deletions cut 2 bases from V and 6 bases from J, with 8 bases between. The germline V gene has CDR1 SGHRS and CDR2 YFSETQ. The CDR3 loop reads CASSFTASEAFF. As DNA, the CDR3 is TGCGCCAGCAGCTTCACAGCTTCTGAAGCTTTCTTT.

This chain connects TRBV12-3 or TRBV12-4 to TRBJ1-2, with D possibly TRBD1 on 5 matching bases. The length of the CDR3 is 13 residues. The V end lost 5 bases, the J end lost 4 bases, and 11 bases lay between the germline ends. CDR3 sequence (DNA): TGTGCCAGCAGTCTGGGGGGACCCTATGGCTACACCTTC. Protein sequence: CASSLGGPYGYTF.

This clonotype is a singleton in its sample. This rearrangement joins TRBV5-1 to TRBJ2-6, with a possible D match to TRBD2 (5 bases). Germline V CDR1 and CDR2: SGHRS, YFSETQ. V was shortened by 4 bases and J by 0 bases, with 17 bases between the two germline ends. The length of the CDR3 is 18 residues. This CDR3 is CASSLALLSGSGANVLTF. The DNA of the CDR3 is TGCGCCAGCAGCCTAGCCTTACTCTCAGGCTCTGGGGCCAACGTCCTGACTTTC.

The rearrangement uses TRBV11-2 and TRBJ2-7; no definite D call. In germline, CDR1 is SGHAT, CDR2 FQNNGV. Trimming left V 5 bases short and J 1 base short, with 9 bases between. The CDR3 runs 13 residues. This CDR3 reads CASSIGLSYEQYF. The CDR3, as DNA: TGTGCCAGCAGCATCGGGTTGTCCTACGAGCAGTACTTC.

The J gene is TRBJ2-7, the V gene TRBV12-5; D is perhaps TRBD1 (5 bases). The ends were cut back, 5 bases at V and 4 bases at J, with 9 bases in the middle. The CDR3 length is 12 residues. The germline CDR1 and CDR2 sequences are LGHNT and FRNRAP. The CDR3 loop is CASGEQGYEQYF. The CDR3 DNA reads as TGTGCTAGTGGTGAGCAGGGTTACGAGCAGTACTTC.

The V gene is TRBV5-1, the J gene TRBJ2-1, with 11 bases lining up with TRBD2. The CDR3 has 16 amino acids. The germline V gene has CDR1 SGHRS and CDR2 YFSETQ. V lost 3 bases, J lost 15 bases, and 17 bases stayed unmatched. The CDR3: CASSWGASGGFNPPFF. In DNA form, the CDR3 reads TGCGCCAGCAGCTGGGGAGCTAGCGGGGGGTTCAATCCCCCGTTCTTC.

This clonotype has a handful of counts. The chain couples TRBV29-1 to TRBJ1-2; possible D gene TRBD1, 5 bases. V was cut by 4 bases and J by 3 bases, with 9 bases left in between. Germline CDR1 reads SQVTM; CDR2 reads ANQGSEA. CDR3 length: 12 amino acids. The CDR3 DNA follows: TGCAGCGTTGTGGACACCTACTATGGCTACACCTTC. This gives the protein CSVVDTYYGYTF. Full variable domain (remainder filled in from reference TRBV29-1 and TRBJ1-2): SAVISQKPSRDICQRGTSLTIQCQVDSQVTMMFWYRQQPGQSLTLIATANQGSEATYESGFVIDKFPISRPNLTFSTLTVSNMSPEDSSIYLCSVVDTYYGYTFGSGTRLTVV.

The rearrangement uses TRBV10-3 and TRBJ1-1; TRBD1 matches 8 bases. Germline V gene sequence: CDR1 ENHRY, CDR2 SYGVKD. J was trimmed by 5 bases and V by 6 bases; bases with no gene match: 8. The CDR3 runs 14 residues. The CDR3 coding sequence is TGTGCCATCAGGAAGGGACAGGCGGGAACTGAAGCTTTCTTT. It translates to CAIRKGQAGTEAFF.

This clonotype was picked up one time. The DNA of the CDR3 is TGTGCCAGCAGTAGCTCCGGGACTAGCGGGGGGGCGGTCGGGGAGCTGTTTTTT. Translation: CASSSSGTSGGAVGELFF. The chain is built from TRBV12-3 or TRBV12-4 and TRBJ2-2; 16 nucleotides align to TRBD2. This CDR3 spans 18 amino acids. After removal of 5 bases from V and 7 bases from J, the junction contained 10 bases not matched to a gene.

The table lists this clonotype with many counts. The CDR3 DNA sequence: TGTGCCAGCAGCTCAGGACTAGCGAAAGATACGCAGTATTTT. Protein sequence: CASSSGLAKDTQYF. This chain uses TRBV7-7 with TRBJ2-3; 9 nucleotides line up with TRBD2. CDR1 is SSHAT and CDR2 is FNYEAQ in the germline V gene (reference sequence). J gave up 5 bases and V 4 bases, and 4 bases lay outside the gene matches. CDR3 length: 14 residues.

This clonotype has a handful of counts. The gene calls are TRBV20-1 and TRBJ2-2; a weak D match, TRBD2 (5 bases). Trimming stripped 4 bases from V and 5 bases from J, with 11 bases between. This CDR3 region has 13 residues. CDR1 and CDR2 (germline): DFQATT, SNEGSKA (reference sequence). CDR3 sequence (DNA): TGCAGTGCTATCAATGGGAGAACCGGGGAGCTGTTTTTT. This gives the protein CSAINGRTGELFF.

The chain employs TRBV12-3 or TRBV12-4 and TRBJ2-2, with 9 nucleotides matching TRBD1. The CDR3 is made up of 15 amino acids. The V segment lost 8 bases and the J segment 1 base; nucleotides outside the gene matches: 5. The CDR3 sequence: CASRTGAMNTGELFF. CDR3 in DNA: TGTGCCAGCCGGACAGGGGCCATGAACACCGGGGAGCTGTTTTTT.

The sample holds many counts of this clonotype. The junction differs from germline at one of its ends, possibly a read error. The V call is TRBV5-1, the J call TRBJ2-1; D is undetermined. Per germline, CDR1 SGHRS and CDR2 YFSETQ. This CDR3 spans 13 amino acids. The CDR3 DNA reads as TGTGCCAGCAGCTTAGGGCCTAACAATGAGCAGTTCTTC. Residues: CASSLGPNNEQFF.

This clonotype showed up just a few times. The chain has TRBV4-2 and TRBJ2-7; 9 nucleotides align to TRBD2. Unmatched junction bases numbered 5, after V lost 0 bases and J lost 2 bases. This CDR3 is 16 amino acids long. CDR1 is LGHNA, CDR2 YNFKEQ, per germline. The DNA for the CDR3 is TGTGCCAGCAGCCAAGAAGAGGGGACTAGCACCTACGAGCAGTACTTC. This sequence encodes CASSQEEGTSTYEQYF.

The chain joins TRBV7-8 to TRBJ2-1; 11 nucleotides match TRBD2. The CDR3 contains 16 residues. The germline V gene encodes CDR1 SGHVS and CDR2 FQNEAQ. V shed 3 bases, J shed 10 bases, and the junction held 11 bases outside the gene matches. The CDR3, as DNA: TGTGCCAGCAGCTTCCTTCTAGCGGGAGGTCCAACGGAGCAGTTCTTC. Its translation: CASSFLLAGGPTEQFF.

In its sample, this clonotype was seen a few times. CDR3 loop: CSARRDRSPYEQYF. The CDR3 DNA reads as TGCAGTGCTAGGAGGGACAGATCCCCCTACGAGCAGTACTTC. The gene calls are TRBV20-1 and TRBJ2-7; 7 positions match TRBD1. V dropped 3 bases and J dropped 2; count of bases not matched to a gene: 7. Germline V gene sequence: CDR1 DFQATT, CDR2 SNEGSKA (reference sequence). There are 14 residues in the CDR3.

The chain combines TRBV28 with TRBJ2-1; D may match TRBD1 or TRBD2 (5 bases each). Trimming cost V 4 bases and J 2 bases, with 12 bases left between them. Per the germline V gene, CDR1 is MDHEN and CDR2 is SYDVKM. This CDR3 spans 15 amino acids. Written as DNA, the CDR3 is TGTGCCAGCAGTTCCGATGGGGGTGCCTACAATGAGCAGTTCTTC. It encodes CASSSDGGAYNEQFF.

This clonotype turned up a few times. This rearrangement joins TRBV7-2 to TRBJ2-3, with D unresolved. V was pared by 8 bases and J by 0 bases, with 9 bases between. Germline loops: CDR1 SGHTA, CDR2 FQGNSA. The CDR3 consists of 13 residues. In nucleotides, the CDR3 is TGTGCCAGCTCTGAATCTAGCACAGATACGCAGTATTTT. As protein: CASSESSTDTQYF.